This T cell receptor beta chain was obtained from a study of blood T cell repertoires in COVID-19. Study background: The United States, Italy and Spain were the sources of the acute and convalescent COVID-19 samples. Nucleic acid was either cDNA or gDNA, and it came from T cells, B-cell-depleted T cells, or PBMCs.

Study processing details: Amplifying reference gene primers gave estimates of nucleated cell counts. Clones were sequenced by immunoSEQ multiplex PCR, and TCRdb holds only the in-frame ones, with some missing. V and J calls and clone size are as listed in that table; D and trimming were resolved from the DNA. The sample shows some 66,000 clones, roughly 92% of them seen only once. Looked up from germline, CDR1 is LGHDT and CDR2 is YNNKEL (reference sequence). The CDR3 runs 17 residues. V dropped 4 bases and J dropped 4; count of bases not matched to a gene: 8. The sequenced material came from peripheral blood. This sequence joins TRBV3-1 (or the pseudogene TRBV3-2) and TRBJ2-2, with 11 bases aligning to TRBD1. The sequence derives from a man between 65 and 79 years old with active COVID-19. CDR3 region: CASSRSGGTGGTGELFF. CDR3 coding DNA: TGTGCCAGCAGCCGATCGGGAGGGACAGGGGGCACCGGGGAGCTGTTTTTT.